This passage covers 4 T cell receptor beta chains from one sample sequenced in a study of blood T cell repertoires in COVID-19. Clones were read by immunoSEQ multiplex PCR, and TCRdb kept only the in-frame ones, dropping some. The sample has approximately 460,000 clones, approximately 92% seen once. The sample comprised peripheral blood. Receptors originate from a man aged 18 to 35 with COVID-19, enrolled during active disease.

This chain joins TRBV5-1 and TRBJ2-4; possible D gene TRBD2, 6 bases. Germline CDR1 is SGHRS and CDR2 is YFSETQ. Trimming pared 4 bases from V and 0 bases from J, leaving 14 bases between. The CDR3 spans 16 residues. The CDR3 here is CASSTTSSIAKNIQYF. CDR3 coding DNA: TGCGCCAGCAGCACCACTAGCTCTATAGCCAAAAACATTCAGTACTTC.

V and J are TRBV11-3 and TRBJ2-1, with TRBD2 matching over 7 bases. Germline CDR1 SGHNT, CDR2 YENEEA. The ends lost 3 bases at V and 7 bases at J; junction bases unmatched: 3. This CDR3 has 13 amino acids. This CDR3 reads CASSFLGGNEQFF. As DNA, the CDR3 is TGTGCCAGCAGCTTTTTGGGAGGGAATGAGCAGTTCTTC. Filled out from reference TRBV11-3 and TRBJ2-1, the complete variable domain reads EAGVVQSPRYKIIEKKQPVAFWCNPISGHNTLYWYLQNLGQGPELLIRYENEEAVDDSQLPKDRFSAERLKGVDSTLKIQPAELGDSAVYLCASSFLGGNEQFFGPGTRLTVL.

The V call is TRBV5-4, the J call TRBJ1-5; TRBD1 matches 10 bases. Germline lookup yields CDR1 SGHNT and CDR2 YYREEE (reference sequence). V shed 4 bases, J shed 5 bases, and the junction held 9 bases outside the gene matches. The CDR3 is made up of 16 amino acids. The CDR3 region is CASSPSPGTGDQPQHF. The CDR3 DNA is TGTGCCAGCAGCCCAAGCCCCGGGACAGGGGATCAGCCCCAGCATTTT. Full variable domain (missing parts from reference TRBV5-4 and TRBJ1-5): ETGVTQSPTHLIKTRGQQVTLRCSSQSGHNTVSWYQQALGQGPQFIFQYYREEENGRGNFPPRFSGLQFPNYSSELNVNALELDDSALYLCASSPSPGTGDQPQHFGDGTRLSIL.

The gene calls are TRBV6-2 or TRBV6-3 and TRBJ2-1; the D gene is possibly TRBD2 (5 bases). CDR1 and CDR2 (germline): MNHEY, SVGEGT. The CDR3 length is 15 residues. Trimming stripped 0 bases from V and 4 bases from J, with 10 bases between. CDR3 sequence: CASSYSQRPYNEQFF. The CDR3 region has the DNA TGTGCCAGCAGTTACTCACAGCGGCCATACAATGAGCAGTTCTTC.